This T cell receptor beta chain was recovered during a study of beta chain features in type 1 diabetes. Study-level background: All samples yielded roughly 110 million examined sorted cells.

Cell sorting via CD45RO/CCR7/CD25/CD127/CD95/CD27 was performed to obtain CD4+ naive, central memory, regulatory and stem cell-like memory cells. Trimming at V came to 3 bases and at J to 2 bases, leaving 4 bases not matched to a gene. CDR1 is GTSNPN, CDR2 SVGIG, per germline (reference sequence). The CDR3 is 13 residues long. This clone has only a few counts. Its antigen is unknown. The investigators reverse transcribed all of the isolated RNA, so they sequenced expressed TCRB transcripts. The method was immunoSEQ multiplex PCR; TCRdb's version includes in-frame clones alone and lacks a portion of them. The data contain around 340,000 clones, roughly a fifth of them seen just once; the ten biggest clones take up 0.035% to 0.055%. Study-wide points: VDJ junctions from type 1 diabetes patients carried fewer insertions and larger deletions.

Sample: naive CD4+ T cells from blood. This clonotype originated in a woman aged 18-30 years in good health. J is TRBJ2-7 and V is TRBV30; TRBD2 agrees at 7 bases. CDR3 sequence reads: CAWSPRGAYEQYF. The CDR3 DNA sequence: TGTGCCTGGAGCCCTCGGGGGGCCTACGAGCAGTACTTC.